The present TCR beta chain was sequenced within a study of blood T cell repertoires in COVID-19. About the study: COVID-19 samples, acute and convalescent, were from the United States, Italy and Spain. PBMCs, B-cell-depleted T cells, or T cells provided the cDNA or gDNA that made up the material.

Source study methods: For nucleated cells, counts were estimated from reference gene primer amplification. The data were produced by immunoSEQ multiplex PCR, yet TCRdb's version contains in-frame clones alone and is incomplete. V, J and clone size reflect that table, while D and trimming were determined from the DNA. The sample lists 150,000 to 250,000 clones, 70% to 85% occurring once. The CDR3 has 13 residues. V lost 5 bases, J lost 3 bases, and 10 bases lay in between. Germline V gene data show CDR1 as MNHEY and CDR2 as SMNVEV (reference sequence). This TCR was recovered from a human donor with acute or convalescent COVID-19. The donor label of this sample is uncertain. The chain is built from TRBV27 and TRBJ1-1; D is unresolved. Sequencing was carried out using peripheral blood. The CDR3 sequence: CASSLDWYTEAFF. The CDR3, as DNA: TGTGCCAGCAGTCTGGACTGGTACACTGAAGCTTTCTTT.